These T cell receptor delta chains were read from a single sample in a study of delta chain sequences of gamma delta T cells. TCRdb re-called the 5' RACE reads with CATT. The sample's table shows 45 to 60 delta-chain clones. Specimen: either unsorted cells or a sorted T cell fraction (not recorded which). The receptors shown here come from a human donor in good health. The CDR3 runs from the conserved cysteine through the conserved F or W. The order of the fields is CDR3 protein, V gene, J gene.

CDR3: CACDRLGGRTTDKLIF
V: TRDV2
J: TRDJ1

CDR3: CACDVLGDSHTDKLIF
V: TRDV2
J: TRDJ1

CDR3: CACDTLWKPNTDKLIF
V: TRDV2
J: TRDJ1

CDR3: CALGEPIPPGVFLPYSVLGSSYTDKLIF
V: TRDV1
J: TRDJ1

CDR3: CACDLVLGDTLYTDKLIF
V: TRDV2
J: TRDJ1

CDR3: CACDSVLGDTVDKLIF
V: TRDV2
J: TRDJ1

CDR3: CALGDRFLRLSWGKHTDKLIF
V: TRDV1
J: TRDJ1